A selection of T cell receptor beta chains follows, all from one sample in a study of early T cells in non-severe SARS-CoV-2 infection. Via MiXCR, TCRdb re-called the 5' RACE reads, giving one row per CDR3 protein. Among 75,000 to 90,000 distinct CDR3 sequences listed, 9.5% to 15% were seen once. Specimen: whole blood. The receptors shown here come from an adult who was a healthcare worker with PCR-confirmed SARS-CoV-2 infection or an uninfected control (not recorded which). The CDR3 runs from the conserved cysteine through the conserved F or W. Fields, in order: clone size, V gene, J gene, D gene, CDR3 protein, CDR3 DNA. A D gene is named only where the DNA matches it firmly. Clone size is stated in some rows and not others, as once, few, many or a class when expanded.

many	TRBV5-5	TRBJ2-1	NA	CASSLYRPSSYNEQFF	TGTGCCAGCAGCTTGTACAGGCCGAGCTCCTACAATGAGCAGTTCTTC
many	TRBV20-1	TRBJ1-4	TRBD1	CSVPGQGNEKLFF	TGCAGTGTACCGGGACAGGGTAATGAAAAACTGTTTTTT
NA	TRBV20-1	TRBJ1-5	NA	CSARFSNQPQHF	TGCAGTGCTAGATTTAGCAATCAGCCCCAGCATTTT
NA	TRBV4-3	TRBJ1-5	TRBD1	CASSHYTGGVIGQPQHF	TGCGCCAGCAGCCACTACACAGGGGGCGTTATCGGTCAGCCCCAGCATTTT
many	TRBV14	TRBJ2-7	TRBD1	CASSPDRLAYEQYF	TGTGCCAGCAGCCCGGACAGGCTAGCCTACGAGCAGTACTTC
NA	TRBV18	TRBJ1-3	NA	CASSPGLQGLSGNTIYF	TGTGCCAGCTCACCGGGACTCCAGGGGCTCTCTGGAAACACCATATATTTT
many	TRBV29-1	TRBJ2-5	NA	CSVVHLQEETQYF	TGCAGCGTTGTTCATTTGCAGGAAGAGACCCAGTACTTC
many	TRBV2	TRBJ1-6	NA	CASKDTYNSPLHF	TGTGCCAGCAAAGACACCTACAATTCACCCCTCCACTTT
few	TRBV12-3/TRBV12-4	TRBJ1-2	NA	CTSSFLVYGYTF	TGTACCAGCAGTTTCCTGGTCTATGGCTACACCTTC
many	TRBV6-5	TRBJ2-1	NA	CASSPGWDEQFF	TGTGCCAGCAGCCCAGGTTGGGATGAGCAGTTCTTC
many	TRBV27	TRBJ2-2	NA	CASSLSITGELFF	TGTGCCAGCAGTTTATCGATCACCGGGGAGCTGTTTTTT
NA	TRBV10-2	TRBJ1-5	NA	CASRENSNQPQHF	TGCGCCAGCAGGGAAAATAGCAATCAGCCCCAGCATTTT
many	TRBV27	TRBJ1-6	NA	CASSPTRQGNSPLHF	TGTGCCAGCAGCCCAACTCGACAAGGGAATTCACCCCTCCACTTT
many	TRBV28	TRBJ2-2	TRBD2	CASEPLAGSNPGELFF	TGTGCCAGCGAGCCTTTAGCGGGATCAAATCCCGGGGAGCTGTTTTTT
many	TRBV7-2	TRBJ1-1	NA	CASSLDWTANTEAFF	TGTGCCAGCAGCTTAGATTGGACAGCGAACACTGAAGCTTTCTTT
NA	TRBV20-1	TRBJ2-2	NA	CSARGSNTGELFF	TGCAGTGCTAGAGGGTCGAACACCGGGGAGCTGTTTTTT
NA	TRBV7-6	TRBJ1-1	TRBD1	CASSLGGQGWAEAFF	TGTGCCAGCAGCCTAGGAGGACAGGGGTGGGCTGAAGCTTTCTTT
NA	TRBV24-1	TRBJ2-1	NA	CATWGDNEQFF	TGTGCCACCTGGGGAGACAATGAGCAGTTCTTC
many	TRBV7-6	TRBJ1-1	NA	CASSPRYGRENTEAFF	TGTGCCAGCAGCCCACGCTATGGACGGGAGAACACTGAAGCTTTCTTT
many	TRBV13	TRBJ2-7	NA	CASSFGDAPGEQYF	TGTGCCAGCAGCTTTGGGGACGCCCCGGGCGAGCAGTACTTC
NA	TRBV7-2	TRBJ1-5	NA	CASSLDSGNQPQHF	TGTGCCAGCAGCTTAGACAGCGGGAATCAGCCCCAGCATTTT
many	TRBV9	TRBJ2-3	TRBD2	CASSEGPGLAADTQYF	TGTGCCAGCAGCGAGGGACCGGGACTAGCGGCAGATACGCAGTATTTT
many	TRBV28	TRBJ1-1	TRBD1	CASSRKTTIFTGGDTEAFF	TGTGCCAGCAGCCGAAAGACCACCATATTTACAGGGGGCGACACTGAAGCTTTCTTT